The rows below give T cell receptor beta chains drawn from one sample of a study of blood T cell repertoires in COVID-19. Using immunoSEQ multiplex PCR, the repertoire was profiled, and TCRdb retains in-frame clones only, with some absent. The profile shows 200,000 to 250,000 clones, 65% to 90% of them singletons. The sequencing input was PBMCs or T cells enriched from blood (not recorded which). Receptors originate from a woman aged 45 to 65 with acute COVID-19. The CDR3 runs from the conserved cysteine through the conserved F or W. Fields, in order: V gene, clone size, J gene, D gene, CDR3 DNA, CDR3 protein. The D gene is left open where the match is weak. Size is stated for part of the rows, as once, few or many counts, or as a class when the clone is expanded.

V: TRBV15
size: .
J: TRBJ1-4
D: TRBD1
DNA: TGTGCCACCAGCAGAACCCCTTTGGACAGGGTAAATGAAAAACTGTTTTTT
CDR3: CATSRTPLDRVNEKLFF

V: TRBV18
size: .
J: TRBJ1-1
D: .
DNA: TGTGCCAGCTCACCACCTTCGGACACTGAAGCTTTCTTT
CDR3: CASSPPSDTEAFF

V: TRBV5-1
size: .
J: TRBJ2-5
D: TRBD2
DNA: TGCGCCAGCAGCTTCGAGCGGGGGGGCCGCTTTAAAGAGACCCAGTACTTC
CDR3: CASSFERGGRFKETQYF

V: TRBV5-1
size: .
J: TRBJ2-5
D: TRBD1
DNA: TGCGCCAGCAGTTCGGGACAGGGGGATTGGGAGACCCAGTACTTC
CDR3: CASSSGQGDWETQYF

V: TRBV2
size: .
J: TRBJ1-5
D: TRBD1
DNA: TGTGCCAGCAGTATGGGACAGGATAGCAATCAGCCCCAGCATTTT
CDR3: CASSMGQDSNQPQHF

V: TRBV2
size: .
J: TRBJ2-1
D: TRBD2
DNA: TGTGCCAGCAAAGAAGCGGGGGGGCCGGGCAATGAGCAGTTCTTC
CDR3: CASKEAGGPGNEQFF

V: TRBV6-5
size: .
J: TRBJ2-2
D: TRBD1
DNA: TGTGCCACGACAGGGCCCACCGGGGAGCTGTTTTTT
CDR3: CATTGPTGELFF

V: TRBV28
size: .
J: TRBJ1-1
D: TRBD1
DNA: TGTGCCAGCACCGGACAGGGTAGGTCTGAAGCTTTCTTT
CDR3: CASTGQGRSEAFF

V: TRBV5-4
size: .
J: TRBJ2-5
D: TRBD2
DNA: TGTGCCAGCAGCCCCGGGACTAGTAGGGGAGAGACCCAGTACTTC
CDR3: CASSPGTSRGETQYF

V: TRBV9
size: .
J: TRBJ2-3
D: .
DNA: TGTGCCAGCAGCGCCTCTACGCGGGATACGCAGTATTTT
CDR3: CASSASTRDTQYF

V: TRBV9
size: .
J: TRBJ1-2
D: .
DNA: TGTGCCAGCAGCGTACTAACAACGGGAGGCTACACCTTC
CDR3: CASSVLTTGGYTF

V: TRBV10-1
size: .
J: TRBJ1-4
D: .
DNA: TGCGCCAGCAGCGAAGGTACAGGACCGAATGAAAAACTGTTTTTT
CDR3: CASSEGTGPNEKLFF

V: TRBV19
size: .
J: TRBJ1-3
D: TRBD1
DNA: TGTGCCAGTTCCGGGACAGCGAATCCTTACTCTGGAAACACCATATATTTT
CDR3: CASSGTANPYSGNTIYF

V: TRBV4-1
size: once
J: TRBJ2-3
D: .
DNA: TGCGCCAGCAGGGCTTTGGGCACAGATACGCAGTATTTT
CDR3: CASRALGTDTQYF

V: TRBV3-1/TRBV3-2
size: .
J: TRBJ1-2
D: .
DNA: TGTGCCAGCAGCCAATCCTTTGCCGCAGGTACTAACTATGGCTACACCTTC
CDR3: CASSQSFAAGTNYGYTF

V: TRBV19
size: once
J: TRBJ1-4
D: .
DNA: TGTGCCAGTAGTATGAAGGAGACACCCAGGGGTGAAAAACTGTTTTTT
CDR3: CASSMKETPRGEKLFF

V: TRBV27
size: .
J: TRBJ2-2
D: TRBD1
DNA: TGTGCCAGCAAGTCAGGGGGCACCGGGGAGCTGTTTTTT
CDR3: CASKSGGTGELFF

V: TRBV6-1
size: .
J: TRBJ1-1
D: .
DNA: TGTGCCAGCAGTGAAGAGTTGGGGCGGATTGAAGCTTTCTTT
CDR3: CASSEELGRIEAFF

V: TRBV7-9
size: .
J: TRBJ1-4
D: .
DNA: TGTGCCAGCAGCTTAAACGGGGGAGAAAAACTGTTTTTT
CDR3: CASSLNGGEKLFF

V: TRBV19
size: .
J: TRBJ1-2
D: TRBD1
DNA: TGTGCCAGTCGCTTGGGACAGGGAAGTGGCTACACCTTC
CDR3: CASRLGQGSGYTF

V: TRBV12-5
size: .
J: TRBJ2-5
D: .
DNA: TGTGCTAGTGGTTTGGTACTGGGTCAGGGGAGTCGAGAGACCCAGTACTTC
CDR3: CASGLVLGQGSRETQYF

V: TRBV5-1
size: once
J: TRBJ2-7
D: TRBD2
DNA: TGCGCCAGCAGCTTGGGGTTTAGCGGGAACTCCTACGAGCAGTACTTC
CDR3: CASSLGFSGNSYEQYF

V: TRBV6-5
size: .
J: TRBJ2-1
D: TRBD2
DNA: TGTGCCAGCAGTTGGGCCGAAGCGGGGGGGAACAATGAGCAGTTCTTC
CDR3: CASSWAEAGGNNEQFF

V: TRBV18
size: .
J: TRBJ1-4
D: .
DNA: TGTGCCAGCTCAGATTACACTAACCTGCATGAAAAACTGTTTTTT
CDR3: CASSDYTNLHEKLFF

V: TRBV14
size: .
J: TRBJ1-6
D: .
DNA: TGTGCCAGCAGCCAACGCCCGGGATTGGGGGCGGGGGCCCTCCACTTT
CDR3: CASSQRPGLGAGALHF

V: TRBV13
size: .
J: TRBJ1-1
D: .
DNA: TGTGCCAGCAGCTTACGGGTGAACACTGAAGCTTTCTTT
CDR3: CASSLRVNTEAFF

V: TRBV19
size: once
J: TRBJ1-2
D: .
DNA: TGTGCCAGTAGTAGACAGAATACTAACTATGGCTACACCTTC
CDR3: CASSRQNTNYGYTF

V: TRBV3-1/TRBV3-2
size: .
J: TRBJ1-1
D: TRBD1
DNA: TGTGCCAGCAGCCACTCTCGGGACAGTCAAGCTTTCTTT
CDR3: CASSHSRDSQAFF

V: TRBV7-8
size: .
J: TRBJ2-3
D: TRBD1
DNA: TGTGCCAGCAGCTTGACAGGGATAGCAGATACGCAGTATTTT
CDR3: CASSLTGIADTQYF

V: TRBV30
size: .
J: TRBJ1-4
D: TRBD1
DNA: TGTGCCTGGAACCCCGGGACAGGGCTTGTACGGGAAAAACTGTTTTTT
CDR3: CAWNPGTGLVREKLFF

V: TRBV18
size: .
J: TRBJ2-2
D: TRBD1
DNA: TGTGCCAGCTCACCCTTGACAGGGCGAGCGAACACCGGGGAGCTGTTTTTT
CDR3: CASSPLTGRANTGELFF

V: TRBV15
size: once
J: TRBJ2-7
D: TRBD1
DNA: TGTGCCACCAGCCCCAGACAGGGACCCTACGAGCAGTACTTC
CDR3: CATSPRQGPYEQYF

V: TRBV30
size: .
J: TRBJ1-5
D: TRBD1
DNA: TGTGCCTGGAGTGTCGCGACAGGGGTGAATCAGCCCCAGCATTTT
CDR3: CAWSVATGVNQPQHF

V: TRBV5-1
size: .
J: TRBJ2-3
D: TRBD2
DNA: TGCGCCAGCAGCTTATCGGGGGGGTACACAGATACGCAGTATTTT
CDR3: CASSLSGGYTDTQYF

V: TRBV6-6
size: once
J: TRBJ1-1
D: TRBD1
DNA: TGTGCCAGCAGTTACATTTCGGGACAGAGGACTGAAGCTTTCTTT
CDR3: CASSYISGQRTEAFF

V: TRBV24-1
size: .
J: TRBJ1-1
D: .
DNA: TGTGCCACCAGGGGGAGTATTCAGAACACTGAAGCTTTCTTT
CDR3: CATRGSIQNTEAFF

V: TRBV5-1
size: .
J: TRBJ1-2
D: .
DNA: TGCGCCAGCAGCCCAGACGGGGAAAACTATGGCTACACCTTC
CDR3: CASSPDGENYGYTF

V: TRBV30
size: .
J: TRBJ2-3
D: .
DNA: TGTGCCTGGGCGAGGGATACGCAGTATTTT
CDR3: CAWARDTQYF

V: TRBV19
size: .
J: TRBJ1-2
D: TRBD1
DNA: TGTGCCAGTAGTGTAAGCTACAGGGGAAGCTATGGCTACACCTTC
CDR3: CASSVSYRGSYGYTF

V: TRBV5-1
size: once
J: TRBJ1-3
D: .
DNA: TGCGCCAGCAGCCCGCCGCGGGCCTCTGGAAACACCATATATTTT
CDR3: CASSPPRASGNTIYF

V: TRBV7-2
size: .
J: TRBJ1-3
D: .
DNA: TGTGCCAGCAGCTCACTAGGACGGCTCTCTGGAAACACCATATATTTT
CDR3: CASSSLGRLSGNTIYF